Listed below are T cell receptor beta chains from one sample, sequenced in a study of neurological immune-mediated disorders. TCRdb reprocessed the 5' RACE reads with MiXCR, giving one entry per CDR3 protein. This sample has about 90,000 distinct CDR3 sequences, with roughly 13% found just once. Source material: PBMCs. Receptors were obtained from a female donor with HTLV-1-associated myelopathy (HAM/TSP). Both conserved end residues are part of each CDR3. A D gene is named only where the DNA matches it firmly. Rows give clone size only sometimes, using once, few, many, or a class for an expanded clone.

cdr3_nt | cdr3_aa | clone_size | v_call | d_call | j_call
TGTGCTACCAGCAGAGTGGGCTTGGGAACTGCCTACGAGCAGTACTTC | CATSRVGLGTAYEQYF | many | TRBV15 | - | TRBJ2-7
TGCGCCAGCAGTCCAAGGGGGGGCTATAGCAATCAGCCCCAGCATTTT | CASSPRGGYSNQPQHF | many | TRBV4-1 | - | TRBJ1-5
TGTGCCAGCATCGGACTAGCCGGGCTGGGAACTCTCGAGCAGTACTTC | CASIGLAGLGTLEQYF | many | TRBV6-2/TRBV6-3 | TRBD2 | TRBJ2-7
TGCAGTGCTAGACCCGGGGCAGGGGCGCTCCCCGGTCAGTTCTTC | CSARPGAGALPGQFF | many | TRBV20-1 | - | TRBJ2-1
TGTGCCAGCACTCCCGGGCAGGGGAATCAGCCCCAGCATTTT | CASTPGQGNQPQHF | - | TRBV6-5 | - | TRBJ1-5
TGTGCCAGCAGCCTTCGACCGGACAGCTACACGTACAATGAGCAGTTCTTC | CASSLRPDSYTYNEQFF | many | TRBV5-5 | - | TRBJ2-1
TGCGCCAGCAGCGACGGACAGGGTTATTCTTTAGACACTGAAGCTTTCTTT | CASSDGQGYSLDTEAFF | many | TRBV5-1 | TRBD1 | TRBJ1-1
TGCGCCAGCAGCTTCTCTACTAGCGGGGGGGCTGCGAATGAGCAGTTCTTC | CASSFSTSGGAANEQFF | few | TRBV5-1 | TRBD2 | TRBJ2-1
TGTGCCAGCAGTTTAGCGTATGCTGAGGTCTCCTACGAGCAGTACTTC | CASSLAYAEVSYEQYF | many | TRBV28 | - | TRBJ2-7
TGTGCCAGCAGCCTTAGGGACAGGGTCCACGAGCAGTACTTC | CASSLRDRVHEQYF | many | TRBV12-3/TRBV12-4 | TRBD1 | TRBJ2-7
TGTGCCACCCAGACAGGGGGCAACTATGGCTACACCTTC | CATQTGGNYGYTF | many | TRBV10-3 | TRBD1 | TRBJ1-2
TGTGCCAGCGTAGAAGAGACAGGGGGTCAAGAGACCCAGTACTTC | CASVEETGGQETQYF | - | TRBV9 | TRBD1 | TRBJ2-5
TGTGCCACCAGTGATTTGGAGGGTACCTATGGCTACACCTTC | CATSDLEGTYGYTF | many | TRBV24-1 | - | TRBJ1-2
TGTGCCAGCAGTTTACCGACAGCTGGGGCCAACGTCCTGACTTTC | CASSLPTAGANVLTF | many | TRBV28 | - | TRBJ2-6
TGTGCCAGCAGCCAAGACCGTATCTCTGGAAACACCATATATTTT | CASSQDRISGNTIYF | many | TRBV4-2 | - | TRBJ1-3
TGCAGTGCTAGGGGCCTAGCGGGTATGAGAGATACGCAGTATTTT | CSARGLAGMRDTQYF | many | TRBV20-1 | TRBD2 | TRBJ2-3
TGTGCCAGCAGTTACTCCCAAATTGACAGGGGCGAGACCCAGTACTTC | CASSYSQIDRGETQYF | - | TRBV6-6 | TRBD1 | TRBJ2-5
TGCGCCAGCAGCTTGGCCGTTACGGGGGGGGGAGCTTTCTTT | CASSLAVTGGGAFF | many | TRBV5-1 | - | TRBJ1-1
TGCAGTGCGCGCGACTGGCGGGGGAACACCGGGGAGCTGTTTTTT | CSARDWRGNTGELFF | many | TRBV20-1 | - | TRBJ2-2
TGTGCCAGCAGCTTTCAGGGTGGTAATTCACCCCTCCACTTT | CASSFQGGNSPLHF | many | TRBV7-2 | - | TRBJ1-6
TGCAGTGCACTACTGAGCGTAAGCACAGATACGCAGTATTTT | CSALLSVSTDTQYF | - | TRBV20-1 | - | TRBJ2-3
TGTGCCAGCACCTTAAAGGCAGGTCTCTACGAGCAGTACTTC | CASTLKAGLYEQYF | few | TRBV12-3/TRBV12-4 | - | TRBJ2-7
TGTGCCACCAGCAGAGATTATACGGGGGCCTACACTGAAGCTTTCTTT | CATSRDYTGAYTEAFF | few | TRBV15 | - | TRBJ1-1
TGTGCCAGCAGCTTATATTCCACAGGGCCTGGCTACACCTTC | CASSLYSTGPGYTF | many | TRBV7-2 | - | TRBJ1-2
TGTGCCAGCAGTTACAGCGGTCAGCCCCAGCATTTT | CASSYSGQPQHF | many | TRBV6-2/TRBV6-3 | - | TRBJ1-5
TGCGCCAGCAGCCAAGAAACCCCTCCGGACAGGCTGAGCTTAGTCTACGAGCAGTACTTC | CASSQETPPDRLSLVYEQYF | many | TRBV4-1 | TRBD1 | TRBJ2-7
TGCGCCAGCACGACAGGGGGTCAGGGCACTGAAGCTTTCTTT | CASTTGGQGTEAFF | many | TRBV5-1 | TRBD1 | TRBJ1-1
TGTGCCAGCAGTTTAAAGCCGGGTACTAGCACAGATACGCAGTATTTT | CASSLKPGTSTDTQYF | many | TRBV28 | - | TRBJ2-3
TGTGCCAGCAGCCGACAGGGATCGAGAACTAGCACATGTACGCAGTATTTT | CASSRQGSRTSTCTQYF | - | TRBV7-3 | - | TRBJ2-3
TGTGCCAGCAGCGCGCACCCCGTAGAGACCCAGTACTTC | CASSAHPVETQYF | many | TRBV7-9 | - | TRBJ2-5
TGTGCCAGCAGTGATATAGGGCAGGTCGGCTACGAGCAGTACTTC | CASSDIGQVGYEQYF | few | TRBV2 | - | TRBJ2-7
TGTGCCAGCAGCGTTAACAGGGGGACCCTGGGTGAGCAGTTCTTC | CASSVNRGTLGEQFF | many | TRBV7-9 | TRBD1 | TRBJ2-1
TGTGCCAGCAGTCCCCTCGGGCCCCTCACCGGGGAGCTGTTTTTT | CASSPLGPLTGELFF | many | TRBV12-3/TRBV12-4 | - | TRBJ2-2
TGTGCCATTCGGTCCCATCAATGGGCCGATACGCAGTATTTT | CAIRSHQWADTQYF | many | TRBV27 | - | TRBJ2-3
TGTGCCAGCAGCGTCTTCCGACAGGGGCCCTACGAGCAGTACTTC | CASSVFRQGPYEQYF | many | TRBV28 | TRBD1 | TRBJ2-7
TGTGCCAGCAGTTTAATCCGGGACAGTGGTTACAATGAGCAGTTCTTC | CASSLIRDSGYNEQFF | once | TRBV6-5 | TRBD1 | TRBJ2-1
TGCGCCTGCAGCCTCGGGACAGGGGCACGAAACTATGGCTACACCTTC | CACSLGTGARNYGYTF | - | TRBV5-1 | TRBD1 | TRBJ1-2
TGTGCCAGCAGCCCCGCACGATATGATTCACCCCTCCACTTT | CASSPARYDSPLHF | many | TRBV3-1 | - | TRBJ1-6
TGTGCCAGCAGTTATCGGGCAGGCTACGAGCAGTACTTC | CASSYRAGYEQYF | many | TRBV6-5 | - | TRBJ2-7
TGCGCCAGCAGCCCCCTGGACAGGTCCTACAATGAGCAGTTCTTC | CASSPLDRSYNEQFF | many | TRBV5-1 | TRBD1 | TRBJ2-1
TGTGCCAGCAGCCAAGATCGCCGGGCCGAGCAGTACTTC | CASSQDRRAEQYF | many | TRBV4-2 | - | TRBJ2-7
TGTGCCAGCAGCCGCGGTTACGAGCAGTACTTC | CASSRGYEQYF | many | TRBV11-2 | - | TRBJ2-7
TGTGCCAACAGGAGGACTAGCGGGGGACACACAGATACGCAGTATTTT | CANRRTSGGHTDTQYF | - | TRBV25-1 | TRBD2 | TRBJ2-3
TGTGCCAGCAGCCCCCCGGGGGGGCTCACAGATACGCAGTATTTT | CASSPPGGLTDTQYF | many | TRBV7-2 | TRBD2 | TRBJ2-3
TGTGCCAGCAGCTTCTCCATCACAGATACGCAGTATTTT | CASSFSITDTQYF | many | TRBV7-2 | - | TRBJ2-3
TGCGCCAGCAGCTCTGACAGGCCATCCTACAATGAGCAGTTCTTC | CASSSDRPSYNEQFF | many | TRBV5-1 | - | TRBJ2-1
TGCAGCGTTGAAACAGGGGCAAACACCGGGGAGCTGTTTTTT | CSVETGANTGELFF | - | TRBV29-1 | TRBD1 | TRBJ2-2
TGTGCTACCAGCAGAGATTACGGGTCAGGGGCCAACGTCCTGACTTTC | CATSRDYGSGANVLTF | few | TRBV15 | - | TRBJ2-6
TGTGCCAGCAGTGGTATCAGGGGCACTGAAGCTTTCTTT | CASSGIRGTEAFF | many | TRBV6-1 | - | TRBJ1-1
TGTGCCAGCAGTTTTAAGGGACTAGCGGGGGAGATTTTCTCTGGGGCCAACGTCCTGACTTTC | CASSFKGLAGEIFSGANVLTF | few | TRBV12-3/TRBV12-4 | TRBD2 | TRBJ2-6
TGTGCCAGCAGCCCCGGGACAGCAACTTACGATGAGCAGTCCTTC | CASSPGTATYDEQSF | - | TRBV11-2 | TRBD1 | TRBJ2-1
TGCGCCAGCAGCTTTGGGACTAGCGGGGGACAAGAGACCCAGTACTTC | CASSFGTSGGQETQYF | - | TRBV5-1 | TRBD2 | TRBJ2-5
TGTGCCAGCATCAAACAGCAGAACCTGAACACCGGGGAGCTGTTTTTT | CASIKQQNLNTGELFF | many | TRBV28 | - | TRBJ2-2